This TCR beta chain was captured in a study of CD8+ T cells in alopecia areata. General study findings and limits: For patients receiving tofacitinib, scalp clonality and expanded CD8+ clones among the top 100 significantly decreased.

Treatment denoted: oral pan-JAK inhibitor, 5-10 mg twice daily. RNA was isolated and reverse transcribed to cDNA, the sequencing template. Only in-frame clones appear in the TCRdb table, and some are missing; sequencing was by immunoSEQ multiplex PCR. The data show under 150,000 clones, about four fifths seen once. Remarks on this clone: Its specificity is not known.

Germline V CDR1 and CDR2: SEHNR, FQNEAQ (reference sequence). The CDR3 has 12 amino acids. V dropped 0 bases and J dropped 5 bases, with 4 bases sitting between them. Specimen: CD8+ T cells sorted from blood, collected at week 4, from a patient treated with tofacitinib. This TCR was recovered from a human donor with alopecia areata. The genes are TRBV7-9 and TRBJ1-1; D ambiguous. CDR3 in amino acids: CASSLAPTEAFF. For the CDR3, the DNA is TGTGCCAGCAGCTTAGCGCCGACTGAAGCTTTCTTT.